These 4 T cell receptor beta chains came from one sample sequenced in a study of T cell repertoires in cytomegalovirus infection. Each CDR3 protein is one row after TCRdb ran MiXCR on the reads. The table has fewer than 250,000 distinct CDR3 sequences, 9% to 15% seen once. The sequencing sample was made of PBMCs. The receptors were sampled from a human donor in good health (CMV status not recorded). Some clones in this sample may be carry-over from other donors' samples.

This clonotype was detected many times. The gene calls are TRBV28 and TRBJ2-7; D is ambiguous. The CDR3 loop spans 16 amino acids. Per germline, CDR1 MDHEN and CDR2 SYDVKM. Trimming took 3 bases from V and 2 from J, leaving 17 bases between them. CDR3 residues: CASSFSPLAKTYEQYF. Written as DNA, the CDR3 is TGTGCCAGCAGTTTTTCCCCCCTCGCGAAAACCTACGAGCAGTACTTC.

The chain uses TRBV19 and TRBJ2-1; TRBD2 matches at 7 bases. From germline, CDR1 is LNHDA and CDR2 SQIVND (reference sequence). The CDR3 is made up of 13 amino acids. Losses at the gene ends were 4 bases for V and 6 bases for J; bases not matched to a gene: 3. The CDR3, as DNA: TGTGCCAGTAGTACCGGGGGGACCAATGAGCAGTTCTTC. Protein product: CASSTGGTNEQFF.

The CDR3: CASSWGGTTDTQYF. As DNA, the CDR3 is TGTGCCAGCAGTTGGGGAGGGACCACAGATACGCAGTATTTT. The V gene is TRBV6-5, the J gene TRBJ2-3; 7 bases fit TRBD2. J was trimmed by 2 bases and V by 4 bases; bases with no gene match: 3. This CDR3 has 14 amino acids. CDR1 is MNHEY and CDR2 is SVGAGI in the germline V gene.

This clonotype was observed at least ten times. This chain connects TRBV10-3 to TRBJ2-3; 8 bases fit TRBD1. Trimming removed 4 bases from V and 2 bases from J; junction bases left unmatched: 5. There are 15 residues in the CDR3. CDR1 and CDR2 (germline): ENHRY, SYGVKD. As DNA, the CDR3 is TGTGCCATCAGTGGAGGACAGGGCCTCACAGATACGCAGTATTTT. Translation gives CAISGGQGLTDTQYF.